Listed below are T cell receptor beta chains from one sample, sequenced in a study of blood T cells in healthy people across ages. TCRdb reprocessed the 5' RACE reads via MiXCR and lists one record per CDR3 protein. The sample yields 630,000 or so distinct CDR3 sequences, around 32% seen once. The sample consisted of blood. These receptors all stem from an elderly woman in good health. Both conserved end residues are part of each CDR3. Each record gives: V gene, D gene, J gene, clone size, CDR3 DNA, CDR3 protein. A D gene is named only where the DNA matches it firmly. For some rows the clone size is stated as once, few or many, or as a class when expanded; others skip it.

v_gene: TRBV20-1
d_gene: .
j_gene: TRBJ1-5
abundance: .
CDR3nt: TGCAGTGCTAGCAGTGGTTCTCAGCCCCGGCATTTT
CDR3aa: CSASSGSQPRHF

v_gene: TRBV18
d_gene: TRBD1
j_gene: TRBJ2-3
abundance: .
CDR3nt: TGTGCCAGCTCAACGGGACAGACCCGCACAGATACGCAGTATTTT
CDR3aa: CASSTGQTRTDTQYF

v_gene: TRBV7-2
d_gene: .
j_gene: TRBJ2-2
abundance: few
CDR3nt: TGTGCCAGCAACCCTAGCGACACCGGGGAGCTGTTTTTT
CDR3aa: CASNPSDTGELFF

v_gene: TRBV20-1
d_gene: .
j_gene: TRBJ2-3
abundance: many
CDR3nt: TGCAGTGCTAGGGGAGGAACTACTAGCACAGATACGCAGTATTTT
CDR3aa: CSARGGTTSTDTQYF

v_gene: TRBV5-6
d_gene: TRBD2
j_gene: TRBJ2-5
abundance: many
CDR3nt: TGTGCCAGCAGCTTAGCGGGGAGGTTGGAAGAGACCCAGTACTTC
CDR3aa: CASSLAGRLEETQYF

v_gene: TRBV7-2
d_gene: .
j_gene: TRBJ1-1
abundance: many
CDR3nt: TGTGCCAGCAGCTTAAGGGGGGATGAAGCTTTCTTT
CDR3aa: CASSLRGDEAFF

v_gene: TRBV18
d_gene: TRBD1
j_gene: TRBJ2-7
abundance: many
CDR3nt: TGTGCCAGCTCACCGAGACAGGGGCCCTACGAGCAGTACTTC
CDR3aa: CASSPRQGPYEQYF

v_gene: TRBV20-1
d_gene: TRBD1
j_gene: TRBJ2-1
abundance: .
CDR3nt: TGCAGTGCCATGGCCGGGACAGGAGACAATGAGCAGTTCTTC
CDR3aa: CSAMAGTGDNEQFF

v_gene: TRBV9
d_gene: .
j_gene: TRBJ2-1
abundance: many
CDR3nt: TGTGCCAGCAGCTCCCCCATACGGCATGAGCAGTTCTTC
CDR3aa: CASSSPIRHEQFF

v_gene: TRBV20-1
d_gene: TRBD2
j_gene: TRBJ2-1
abundance: many
CDR3nt: TGCAGTGCTAGAGATCTGAAGCGGGGGGGCAATGAGCAGTTCTTC
CDR3aa: CSARDLKRGGNEQFF

v_gene: TRBV6-1
d_gene: .
j_gene: TRBJ1-5
abundance: few
CDR3nt: TGTGCCAGCAGTGAAATTTGGGCAAGAAAAAGCAATCAGCCCCAGCATTTT
CDR3aa: CASSEIWARKSNQPQHF

v_gene: TRBV7-2
d_gene: TRBD1
j_gene: TRBJ1-2
abundance: .
CDR3nt: TGTGCCAGCAGCTTAGACCACAGGGGCTATGGCTACACCTTC
CDR3aa: CASSLDHRGYGYTF